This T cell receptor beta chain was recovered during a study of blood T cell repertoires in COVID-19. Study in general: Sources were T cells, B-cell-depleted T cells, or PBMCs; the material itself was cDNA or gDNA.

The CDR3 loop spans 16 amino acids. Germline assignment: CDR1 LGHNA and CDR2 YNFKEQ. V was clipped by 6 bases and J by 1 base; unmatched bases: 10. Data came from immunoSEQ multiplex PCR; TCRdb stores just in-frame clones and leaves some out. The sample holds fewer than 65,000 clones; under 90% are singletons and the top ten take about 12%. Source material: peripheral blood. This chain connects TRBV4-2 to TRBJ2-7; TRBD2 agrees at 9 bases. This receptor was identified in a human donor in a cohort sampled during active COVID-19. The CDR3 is CASSWIAGEGSYEQYF. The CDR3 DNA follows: TGTGCCAGCAGTTGGATAGCGGGAGAGGGGTCCTACGAGCAGTACTTC.